This TCR beta chain comes out of a study of blood T cell repertoires in COVID-19. Background on the study: Some COVID-19 samples were acute and others convalescent; all came from the United States, Italy and Spain. T cells, B-cell-depleted T cells, or PBMCs supplied cDNA or gDNA.

As handled by the study authors: Amplification of reference gene primers was used by the study to estimate nucleated cell counts. Assay used: immunoSEQ multiplex PCR; TCRdb lists only in-frame clones, some missing. That table supplies the V and J calls and clone size; D and trimming were determined from the DNA. The table has about 69,000 clones, under 85% seen once; the top ten hold 16%. Trimming took off 5 bases at V and 3 bases at J, with 16 bases between the two ends. Per germline, CDR1 LGHDT and CDR2 YNNKEL (reference sequence). This CDR3 has 15 amino acids. This receptor was identified in a man aged 55 to 70 with acute or convalescent COVID-19. V usage is TRBV3-1 (or the pseudogene TRBV3-2) and J usage is TRBJ1-1, with D tentatively TRBD1 (5 bases). The material sequenced was peripheral blood. The CDR3 DNA is TGTGCCAGCAGCTCCCGTCCAGGGAGGGACACTGAAGCTTTCTTT. Its translation: CASSSRPGRDTEAFF.